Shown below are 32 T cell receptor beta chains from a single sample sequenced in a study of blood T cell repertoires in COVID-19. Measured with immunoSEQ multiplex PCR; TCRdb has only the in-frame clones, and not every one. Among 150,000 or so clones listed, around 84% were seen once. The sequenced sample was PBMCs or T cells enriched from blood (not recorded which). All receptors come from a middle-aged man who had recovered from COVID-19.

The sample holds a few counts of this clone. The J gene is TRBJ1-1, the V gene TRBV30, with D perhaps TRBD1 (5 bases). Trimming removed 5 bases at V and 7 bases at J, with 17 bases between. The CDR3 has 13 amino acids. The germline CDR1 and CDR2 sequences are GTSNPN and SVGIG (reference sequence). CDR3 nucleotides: TGTGCCTGGGGCCGTAAGGGTAGGGGTGAAGCTTTCTTT. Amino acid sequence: CAWGRKGRGEAFF.

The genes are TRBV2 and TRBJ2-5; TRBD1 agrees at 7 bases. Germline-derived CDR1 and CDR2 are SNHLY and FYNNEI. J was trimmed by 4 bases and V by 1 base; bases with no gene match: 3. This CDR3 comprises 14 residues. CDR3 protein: CASSEEQGRETQYF. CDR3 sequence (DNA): TGTGCCAGCAGTGAAGAACAGGGGAGAGAGACCCAGTACTTC.

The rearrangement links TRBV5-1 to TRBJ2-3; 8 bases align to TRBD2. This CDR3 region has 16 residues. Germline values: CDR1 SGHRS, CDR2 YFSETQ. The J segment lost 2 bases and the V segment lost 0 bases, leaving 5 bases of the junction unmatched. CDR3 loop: CASSLAGRATTDTQYF. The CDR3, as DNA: TGCGCCAGCAGCTTGGCCGGGAGGGCCACCACAGATACGCAGTATTTT.

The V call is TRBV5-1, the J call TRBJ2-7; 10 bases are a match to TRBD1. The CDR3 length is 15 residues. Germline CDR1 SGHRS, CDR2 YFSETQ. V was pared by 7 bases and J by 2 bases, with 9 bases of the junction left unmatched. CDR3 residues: CASGKGGTGAYEQYF. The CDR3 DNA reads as TGCGCCAGCGGCAAGGGCGGGACAGGGGCCTACGAGCAGTACTTC.

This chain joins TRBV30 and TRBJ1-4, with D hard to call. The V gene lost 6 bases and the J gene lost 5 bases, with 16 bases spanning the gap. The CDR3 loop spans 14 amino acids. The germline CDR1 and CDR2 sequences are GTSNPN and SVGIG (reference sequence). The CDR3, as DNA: TGTGCCTGTAGCCCTCGGAGTTTAAATGAAAAACTGTTTTTT. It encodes CACSPRSLNEKLFF.

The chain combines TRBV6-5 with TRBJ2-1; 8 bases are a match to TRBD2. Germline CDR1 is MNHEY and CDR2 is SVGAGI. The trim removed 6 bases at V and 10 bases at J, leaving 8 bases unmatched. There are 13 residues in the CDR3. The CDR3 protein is CASRRRGASEQFF. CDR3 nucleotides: TGTGCCAGCAGACGGCGGGGGGCGTCCGAGCAGTTCTTC.

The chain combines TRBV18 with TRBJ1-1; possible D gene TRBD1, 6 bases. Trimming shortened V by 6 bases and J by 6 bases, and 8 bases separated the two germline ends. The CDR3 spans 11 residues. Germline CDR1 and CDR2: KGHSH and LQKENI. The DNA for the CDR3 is TGTGCCAGCTCCCAGGGGCCTGAAGCTTTCTTT. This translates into CASSQGPEAFF. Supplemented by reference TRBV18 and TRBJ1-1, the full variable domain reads NAGVMQNPRHLVRRRGQEARLRCSPMKGHSHVYWYRQLPEEGLKFMVYLQKENIIDESGMPKERFSAEFPKEGPSILRIQQVVRGDSAAYFCASSQGPEAFFGQGTRLTVV.

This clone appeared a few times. The CDR3 DNA reads as TGTGCCAGTAGGAACAGAAGTGGCTTGAACTATGGCTACACCTTC. Translated, it gives CASRNRSGLNYGYTF. The J gene is TRBJ1-2, the V gene TRBV6-4; D unclear. V was trimmed by 9 bases and J by 2 bases, leaving 19 bases between them. Germline CDR1 reads MRHNA; CDR2 reads SNTAGT. The CDR3 totals 15 residues.

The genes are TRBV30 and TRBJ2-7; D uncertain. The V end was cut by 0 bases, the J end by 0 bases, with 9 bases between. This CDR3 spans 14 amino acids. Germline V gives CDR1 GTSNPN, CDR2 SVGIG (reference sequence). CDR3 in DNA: TGTGCCTGGAGTGTAAATGTCGGCTCCTACGAGCAGTACTTC. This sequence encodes CAWSVNVGSYEQYF.

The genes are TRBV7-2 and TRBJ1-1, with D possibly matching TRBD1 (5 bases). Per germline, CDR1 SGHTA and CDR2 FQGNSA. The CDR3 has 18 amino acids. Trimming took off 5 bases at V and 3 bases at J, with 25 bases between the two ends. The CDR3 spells CASSRGGGWTREYTEAFF. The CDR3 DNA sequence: TGTGCCAGCAGCCGGGGGGGAGGGTGGACGCGCGAGTACACTGAAGCTTTCTTT.

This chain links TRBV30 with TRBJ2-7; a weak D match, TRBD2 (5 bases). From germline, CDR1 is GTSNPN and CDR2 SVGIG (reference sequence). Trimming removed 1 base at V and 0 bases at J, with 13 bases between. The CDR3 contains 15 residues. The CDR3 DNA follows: TGTGCCTGGAGTGCTACATTAGGGAGCTCCTACGAGCAGTACGTC. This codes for CAWSATLGSSYEQYV.

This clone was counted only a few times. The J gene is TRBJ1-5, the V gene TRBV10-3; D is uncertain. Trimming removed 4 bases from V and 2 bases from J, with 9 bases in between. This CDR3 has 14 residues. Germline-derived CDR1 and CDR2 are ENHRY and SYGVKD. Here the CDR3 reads CAISVGARNQPQHF. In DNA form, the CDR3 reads TGTGCCATCAGTGTCGGTGCTCGCAATCAGCCCCAGCATTTT.

CDR3 loop: CASSLTGMNEQFF. The CDR3 coding sequence is TGTGCCAGCAGCTTAACCGGGATGAATGAGCAGTTCTTC. The chain has TRBV7-3 and TRBJ2-1, with D tentatively TRBD2 (5 bases). CDR3 length equals 13 residues. In germline, CDR1 is SGHTA, CDR2 FQGTGA. V lost 0 bases and J 7 bases, leaving 7 bases between the germline ends.

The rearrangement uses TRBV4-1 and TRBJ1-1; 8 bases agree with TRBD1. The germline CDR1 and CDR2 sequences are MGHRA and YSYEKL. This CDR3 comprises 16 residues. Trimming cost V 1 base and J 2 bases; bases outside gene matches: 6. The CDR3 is CASSQASGGINTEAFF. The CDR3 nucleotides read TGCGCCAGCAGCCAAGCGTCAGGGGGCATCAACACTGAAGCTTTCTTT.

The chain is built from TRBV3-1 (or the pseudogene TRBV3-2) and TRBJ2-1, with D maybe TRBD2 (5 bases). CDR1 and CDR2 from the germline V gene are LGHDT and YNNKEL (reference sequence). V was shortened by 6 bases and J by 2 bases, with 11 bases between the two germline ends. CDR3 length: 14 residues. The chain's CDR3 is CASSPRAPYNEQFF. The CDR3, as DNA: TGTGCCAGCAGTCCGAGGGCCCCCTACAATGAGCAGTTCTTC.

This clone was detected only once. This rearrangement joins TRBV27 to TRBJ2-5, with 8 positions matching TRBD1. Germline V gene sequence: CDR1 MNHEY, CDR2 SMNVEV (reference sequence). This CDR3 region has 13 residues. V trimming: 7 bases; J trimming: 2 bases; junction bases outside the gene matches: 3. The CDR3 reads CASKWTGQETQYF. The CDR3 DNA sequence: TGTGCCAGCAAGTGGACAGGGCAAGAGACCCAGTACTTC.

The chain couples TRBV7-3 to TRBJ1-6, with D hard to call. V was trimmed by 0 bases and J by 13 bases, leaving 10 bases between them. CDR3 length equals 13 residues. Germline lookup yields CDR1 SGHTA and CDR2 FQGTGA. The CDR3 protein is CASSLTYTDPLHF. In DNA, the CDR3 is TGTGCCAGCAGCTTAACATATACAGATCCCCTCCACTTT.

CDR3 nucleotides: TGTGCCAGCAGTTTAGGACAGGGGGTGAATGAGCAGTTCTTC. Residues: CASSLGQGVNEQFF. The chain carries TRBV27 and TRBJ2-1; 10 bases are shared with TRBD1. In germline, CDR1 is MNHEY, CDR2 SMNVEV (reference sequence). The trim removed 2 bases at V and 7 bases at J, leaving 2 bases unmatched. The CDR3 contains 14 residues.

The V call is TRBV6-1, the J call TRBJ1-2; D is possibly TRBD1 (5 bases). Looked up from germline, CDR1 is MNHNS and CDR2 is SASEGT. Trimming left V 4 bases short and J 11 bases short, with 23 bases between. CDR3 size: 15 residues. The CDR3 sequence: CASSAALTGAVGYTF. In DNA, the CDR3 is TGTGCCAGCAGTGCAGCGTTGACTGGGGCGGTCGGGTACACCTTC.

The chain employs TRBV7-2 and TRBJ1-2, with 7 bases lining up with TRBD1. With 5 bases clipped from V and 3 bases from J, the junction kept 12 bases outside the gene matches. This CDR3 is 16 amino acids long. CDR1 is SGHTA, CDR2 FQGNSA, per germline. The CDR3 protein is CASSVPGTEDYYGYTF. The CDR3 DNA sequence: TGTGCCAGCAGCGTCCCCGGGACAGAAGATTACTATGGCTACACCTTC.

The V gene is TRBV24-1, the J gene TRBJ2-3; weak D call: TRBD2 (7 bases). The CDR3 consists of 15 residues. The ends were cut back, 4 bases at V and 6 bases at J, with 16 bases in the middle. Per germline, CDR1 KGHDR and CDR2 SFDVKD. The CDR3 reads CATSDPGGAKDTQYF. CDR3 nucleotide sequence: TGTGCCACCAGTGACCCGGGGGGCGCTAAGGATACGCAGTATTTT.

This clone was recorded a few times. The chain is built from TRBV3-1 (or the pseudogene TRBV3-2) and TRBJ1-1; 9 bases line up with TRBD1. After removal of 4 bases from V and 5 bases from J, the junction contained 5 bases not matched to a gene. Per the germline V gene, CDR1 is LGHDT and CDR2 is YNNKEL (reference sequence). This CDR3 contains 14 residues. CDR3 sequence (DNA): TGTGCCAGCAGCCTACAGGGGGCGCGGACTGAAGCTTTCTTT. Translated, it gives CASSLQGARTEAFF.

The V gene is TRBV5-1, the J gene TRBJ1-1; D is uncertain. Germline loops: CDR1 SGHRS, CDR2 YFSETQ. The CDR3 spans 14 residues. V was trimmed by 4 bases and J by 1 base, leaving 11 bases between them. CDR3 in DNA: TGCGCCAGCAGCCCAAATCGCAGGAACACTGAAGCTTTCTTT. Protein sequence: CASSPNRRNTEAFF. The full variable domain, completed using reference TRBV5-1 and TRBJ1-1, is KAGVTQTPRYLIKTRGQQVTLSCSPISGHRSVSWYQQTPGQGLQFLFEYFSETQRNKGNFPGRFSGRQFSNSRSEMNVSTLELGDSALYLCASSPNRRNTEAFFGQGTRLTVV.

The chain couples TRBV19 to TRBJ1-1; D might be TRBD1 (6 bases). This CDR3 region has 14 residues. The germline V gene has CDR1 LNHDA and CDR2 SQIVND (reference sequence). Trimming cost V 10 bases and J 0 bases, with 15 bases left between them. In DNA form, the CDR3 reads TGTGCCACCGTCCGGGACACTATGAACACTGAAGCTTTCTTT. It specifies CATVRDTMNTEAFF. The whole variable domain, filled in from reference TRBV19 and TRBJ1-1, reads DGGITQSPKYLFRKEGQNVTLSCEQNLNHDAMYWYRQDPGQGLRLIYYSQIVNDFQKGDIAEGYSVSREKKESFPLTVTSAQKNPTAFYLCATVRDTMNTEAFFGQGTRLTVV.

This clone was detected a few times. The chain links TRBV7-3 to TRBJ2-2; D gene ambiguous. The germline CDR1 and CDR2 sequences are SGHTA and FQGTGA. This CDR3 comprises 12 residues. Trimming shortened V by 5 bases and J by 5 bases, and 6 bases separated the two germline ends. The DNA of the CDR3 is TGTGCCAGCAGCCCTAGGACCGGGGAGCTGTTTTTT. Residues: CASSPRTGELFF.

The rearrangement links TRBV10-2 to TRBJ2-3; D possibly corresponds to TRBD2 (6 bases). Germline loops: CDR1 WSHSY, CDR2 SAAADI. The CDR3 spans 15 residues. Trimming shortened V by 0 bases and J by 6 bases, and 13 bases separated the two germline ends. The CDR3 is CASSESRRGSDTQYF. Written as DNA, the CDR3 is TGCGCCAGCAGTGAGTCTCGGAGGGGATCGGATACGCAGTATTTT.

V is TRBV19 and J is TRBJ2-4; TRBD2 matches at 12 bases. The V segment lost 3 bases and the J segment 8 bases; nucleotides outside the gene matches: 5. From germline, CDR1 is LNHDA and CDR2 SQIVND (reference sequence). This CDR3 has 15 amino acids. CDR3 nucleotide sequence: TGTGCCAGTAGTATCCTAGCGGGGGGGCCGTACATTCAGTACTTC. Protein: CASSILAGGPYIQYF.

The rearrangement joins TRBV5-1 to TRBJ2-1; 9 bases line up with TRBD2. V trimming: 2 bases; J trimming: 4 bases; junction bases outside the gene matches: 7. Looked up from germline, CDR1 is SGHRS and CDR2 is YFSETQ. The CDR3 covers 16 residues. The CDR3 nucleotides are TGCGCCAGCAGCTTTAGGCCTAGCGGGGTTTACAATGAGCAGTTCTTC. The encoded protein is CASSFRPSGVYNEQFF. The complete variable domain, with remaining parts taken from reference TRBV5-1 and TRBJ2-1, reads KAGVTQTPRYLIKTRGQQVTLSCSPISGHRSVSWYQQTPGQGLQFLFEYFSETQRNKGNFPGRFSGRQFSNSRSEMNVSTLELGDSALYLCASSFRPSGVYNEQFFGPGTRLTVL.

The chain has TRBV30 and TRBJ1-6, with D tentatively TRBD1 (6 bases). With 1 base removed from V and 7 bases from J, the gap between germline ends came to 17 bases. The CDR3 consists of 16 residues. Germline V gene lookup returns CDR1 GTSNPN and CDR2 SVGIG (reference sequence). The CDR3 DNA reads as TGTGCCTGGAGTGGGGCCTATTTGGGGGCAAATTCACCCCTCCACTTT. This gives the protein CAWSGAYLGANSPLHF.

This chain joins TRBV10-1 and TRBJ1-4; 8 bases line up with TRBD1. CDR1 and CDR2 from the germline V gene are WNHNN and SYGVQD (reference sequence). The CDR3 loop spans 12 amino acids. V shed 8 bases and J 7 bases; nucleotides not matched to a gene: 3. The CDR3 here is CASDGQGEKLFF. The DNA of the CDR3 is TGCGCCAGCGATGGACAGGGTGAAAAACTGTTTTTT.

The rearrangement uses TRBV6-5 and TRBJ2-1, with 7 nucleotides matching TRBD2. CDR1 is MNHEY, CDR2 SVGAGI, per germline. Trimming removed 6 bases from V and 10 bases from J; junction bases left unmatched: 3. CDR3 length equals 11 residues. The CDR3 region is CASSRDYEQFF. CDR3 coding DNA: TGTGCCAGCAGCCGGGACTACGAGCAGTTCTTC.

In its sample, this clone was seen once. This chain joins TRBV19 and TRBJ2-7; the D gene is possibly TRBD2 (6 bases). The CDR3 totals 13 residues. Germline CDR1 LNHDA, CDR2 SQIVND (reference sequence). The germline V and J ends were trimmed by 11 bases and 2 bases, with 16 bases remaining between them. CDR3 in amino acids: CAGLSGQTYEQYV. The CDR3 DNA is TGTGCCGGGCTTAGCGGACAAACCTACGAGCAGTACGTC.